Following are 3 T cell receptor beta chains from one sample sequenced in a study of human T cells and chemical hapten exposure. As to time point: patch test 1, 2 weeks after DPC sensitization. This sample's treatment: therapeutic diphenylcyclopropenone sensitization with weekly scalp DPC. In TCRdb, the RACE reads were re-called with MiXCR into one record per CDR3 protein. Of 150,000 to 200,000 distinct CDR3 sequences listed, about 14% were seen once; the top ten hold 1.5% to 2%. The material was whole blood, obtained in connection with sensitization to the hapten diphenylcyclopropenone (DPC). All receptors derive from a woman aged 25 to 39 with alopecia areata. Some clones in this sample may be carry-over from other donors' samples.

The rearrangement joins TRBV9 to TRBJ1-1; D call uncertain. V gave up 0 bases and J gave up 5 bases, with 11 bases separating them. The CDR3 runs 14 residues. Germline CDR1 is SGDLS and CDR2 is YYNGEE. As DNA, the CDR3 is TGTGCCAGCAGCGTAGTGGTCCAGACTACTGAAGCTTTCTTT. Amino acids: CASSVVVQTTEAFF.

This clonotype was detected a few times. J is TRBJ2-7 and V is TRBV5-1; 9 nucleotides line up with TRBD1. V trimming: 4 bases; J trimming: 5 bases; junction bases outside the gene matches: 7. Germline V gene sequence: CDR1 SGHRS, CDR2 YFSETQ. CDR3 size: 14 residues. The CDR3 DNA reads as TGCGCCAGCAGCCCGAGCCGGACAGGGGACGAGCAGTACTTC. It translates to CASSPSRTGDEQYF.

The gene calls are TRBV9 and TRBJ1-2; TRBD1 is a possible D gene (6 bases). The CDR3 runs to 14 residues. CDR1 is SGDLS and CDR2 is YYNGEE in the germline V gene. V lost 2 bases and J 4 bases, leaving 12 bases between the germline ends. In DNA form, the CDR3 reads TGTGCCAGCAGCGTCTCCACAGGGACCTATGGCTACACCTTC. Protein product: CASSVSTGTYGYTF.